This is a list of T cell receptor beta chains from one sample in a study of blood T cell repertoires in COVID-19. Libraries were prepared by immunoSEQ multiplex PCR; TCRdb keeps only in-frame clonotypes and omits some of them. The sample includes some 74,000 clones, approximately 80% seen only once; the top ten take over 40%. The sample was peripheral blood. These receptors were collected from a man older than 75 with acute or convalescent COVID-19. The CDR3 runs from the conserved cysteine through the conserved F or W. D genes are given only for firm matches. Part of the rows lack a size; the others show once, few, many or a class for expanded clones.

TRBV3-1/TRBV3-2	TRBJ2-5	-	TRBD2	TGTGCCAGCAGCCAGGGGACTAGCGGGCAAGAGACCCAGTACTTC	CASSQGTSGQETQYF
TRBV5-5	TRBJ1-2	few	-	TGTGCCAGCACCGAACAGAATGTCTATGGCTACACCTTC	CASTEQNVYGYTF
TRBV6-6	TRBJ1-1	-	-	TGTGCCAGCAGTTTGCCCCGAGGGCAGACTGAAGCTTTCTTT	CASSLPRGQTEAFF
TRBV5-1	TRBJ1-1	few	-	TGCGCCAGCAGCTTGGACGGACAGATGAACACTGAAGCTTTCTTT	CASSLDGQMNTEAFF
TRBV19	TRBJ2-6	-	TRBD1	TGTGCCAGTAGGGGGACAGGGGGCGCGGTTGGGGCCAACGTCCTGACTTTC	CASRGTGGAVGANVLTF
TRBV9	TRBJ1-3	-	TRBD1	TGTGCCAGCAGCGTAGATGGGACAGGGTCTGGAAACACCATATATTTT	CASSVDGTGSGNTIYF
TRBV13	TRBJ1-4	-	-	TGTGCCAGCAGCACTCGGACGGGGAATGAAAAACTGTTTTTT	CASSTRTGNEKLFF
TRBV3-1/TRBV3-2	TRBJ1-6	-	TRBD1	TGTGCCAGCAGCCAAGACAGGGGGGTAAATAATTCACCCCTCCACTTT	CASSQDRGVNNSPLHF
TRBV28	TRBJ2-7	-	-	TGTGCCAGCCGTCGGGACACGGGTGGGTCCGAGCAGTACTTC	CASRRDTGGSEQYF
TRBV2	TRBJ2-1	few	TRBD1	TGTGCCAGTCGTACAGGGGGCTACAATGAGCAGTTCTTC	CASRTGGYNEQFF
TRBV7-2	TRBJ1-2	-	TRBD1	TGTGCCAGCAGCATTGCCGGGACAGGGGGTCCGGGCTACACCTTC	CASSIAGTGGPGYTF
TRBV5-6	TRBJ1-1	few	-	TGTGCCAGCAGCTTAGAGACCCTAGGCACTGAAGCTTTCTTT	CASSLETLGTEAFF
TRBV6-5	TRBJ1-2	-	TRBD1	TGTGCCAGCATAGCGACAGGGGGCCTGGCCTATGGCTACACCTTC	CASIATGGLAYGYTF
TRBV27	TRBJ2-3	few	TRBD2	TGTGCCAGCAAAACTAGCGGGAGTTCGGATACGCAGTATTTT	CASKTSGSSDTQYF
TRBV25-1	TRBJ1-6	-	-	TGTGCCAGCAGTCCGTCAAGGGGGAAGTCACCCCTCCACTTT	CASSPSRGKSPLHF
TRBV12-3/TRBV12-4	TRBJ1-2	few	-	TGTGCCAGCAGTTTGAGTGCTAACTATGGCTACACCTTC	CASSLSANYGYTF
TRBV18	TRBJ1-5	-	-	TGTGCCAGCTCAGGCAGGGGCAATCAGCCCCAGCATTTT	CASSGRGNQPQHF
TRBV9	TRBJ1-4	-	-	TGTGCCAGCAGCTCAACCCCTTCAGGGGCTAATGAAAAACTGTTTTTT	CASSSTPSGANEKLFF
TRBV7-6	TRBJ2-7	once	TRBD1	TGTGCCAGCAGCTTAGGGGGACAGGGCTTATACGAGCAGTACTTC	CASSLGGQGLYEQYF
TRBV5-1	TRBJ1-5	-	TRBD1	TGCGCCAGCAGCTTGGAAGGGACAGGGATTCAGCCCCAGCATTTT	CASSLEGTGIQPQHF
TRBV5-5	TRBJ2-7	few	-	TGTGCCAGCAGCTTTACAGGAGAGGAGCAGTACTTC	CASSFTGEEQYF
TRBV6-6	TRBJ1-3	-	-	TGTGCCAGCAAGACAGGAGCCGGAAACACCATATATTTT	CASKTGAGNTIYF
TRBV10-2	TRBJ1-5	-	-	TGCGCCAGCAGGGGGGGGCCACTCAATAGCAATCAGCCCCAGCATTTT	CASRGGPLNSNQPQHF
TRBV18	TRBJ2-2	-	-	TGTGCCAGCTCACCCTCGACAGTCTCGAACACCGGGGAGCTGTTTTTT	CASSPSTVSNTGELFF
TRBV6-2/TRBV6-3	TRBJ1-1	once	-	TGTGCCAGCAGTTACTCCCGCGCAGGGGTGACTGAAGCTTTCTTT	CASSYSRAGVTEAFF
TRBV19	TRBJ1-5	-	-	TGTGCCAGTAGTTCTTGGGGGAGGAGGGATCAGCCCCAGCATTTT	CASSSWGRRDQPQHF
TRBV6-2/TRBV6-3	TRBJ2-5	-	-	TGTGCCAGCAGTTACGCAGGGACACAAGAGACCCAGTACTTC	CASSYAGTQETQYF
TRBV18	TRBJ2-5	-	TRBD2	TGTGCCAGCTCACCCGGACTAGCTGGAGAGACCCAGTACTTC	CASSPGLAGETQYF
TRBV6-2/TRBV6-3	TRBJ1-2	-	TRBD1	TGTGCCAGCAGCCAGGACAGGGGGACTGATGGCTACACCTTC	CASSQDRGTDGYTF
TRBV3-1/TRBV3-2	TRBJ2-2	-	-	TGTGCCAGCAGCCGGGCTACGTCGAGCACCGGGGAGCTGTTTTTT	CASSRATSSTGELFF
TRBV19	TRBJ2-2	-	TRBD2	TGTGCCAGTAGTATGAGCGGGGGCCTGCTAGGGGAGCTGTTTTTT	CASSMSGGLLGELFF
TRBV4-2	TRBJ1-3	-	-	TGTGCCAGCAGCCAAGATTTTTACGGCTCTGGAAACACCATATATTTT	CASSQDFYGSGNTIYF
TRBV29-1	TRBJ2-1	-	TRBD2	TGCAGCGTTGTCACGACTAGCGGGAGGTCCTACAATGAGCAGTTCTTC	CSVVTTSGRSYNEQFF
TRBV6-2/TRBV6-3	TRBJ2-2	-	TRBD2	TGTGCCAGCAGTTACGTAGCGGGGGATCCGAACACCGGGGAGCTGTTTTTT	CASSYVAGDPNTGELFF
TRBV23-1	TRBJ1-4	once	-	TGCGCCAGCAGTCAATCCTCGAAGGGGCCCGATGAAAAACTGTTTTTT	CASSQSSKGPDEKLFF
TRBV27	TRBJ1-5	few	-	TGTGCCAGTACGACCGGGGGAAAGCCCCAGCATTTT	CASTTGGKPQHF
TRBV18	TRBJ1-6	-	-	TGTGCCAGCTCACCAAGACAGGAGGATTCACCCCTCCACTTT	CASSPRQEDSPLHF
TRBV24-1	TRBJ1-5	-	TRBD1	TGTGCCACCAGTGAGGGGACAGTTGCCAATCAGCCCCAGCATTTT	CATSEGTVANQPQHF
TRBV19	TRBJ1-4	-	TRBD1	TGTGCCAGTAGTCCACAGGGGATAGAAGAAAAACTGTTTTTT	CASSPQGIEEKLFF
TRBV28	TRBJ1-2	-	-	TGTGCCAGCAGTTTGTCGTCTGGCAGGGAGGGTGGCTACACCTTC	CASSLSSGREGGYTF
TRBV6-6	TRBJ1-2	-	-	TGTGCCAGCAGTCCGCGGGGGTCTGGCTACACCTTC	CASSPRGSGYTF
TRBV6-5	TRBJ2-7	-	-	TGTGCCAGCAGTTACTCCGGAGGGGCTTCCTACGAGCAGTACTTC	CASSYSGGASYEQYF
TRBV7-9	TRBJ2-7	-	TRBD2	TGTGCCAGCAGCTTGGGGGGGGGTCAACAGTACTTC	CASSLGGGQQYF
TRBV30	TRBJ2-1	-	-	TGTGCCTGGAGTAACGGCCGGGGTGAGCAGTTCTTC	CAWSNGRGEQFF
TRBV27	TRBJ1-2	-	-	TGTGCCAGCAGTACACTTCGGGGGATCGGGGGCTACACCTTC	CASSTLRGIGGYTF
TRBV24-1	TRBJ2-5	-	-	TGTGCCACCAGTGAAGGGGGGGCAGAGACCCAGTACTTC	CATSEGGAETQYF
TRBV2	TRBJ2-5	-	-	TGTGCCAGCAACGAGTTCGAGACCCAGTACTTC	CASNEFETQYF
TRBV15	TRBJ1-1	-	-	TGTGCCACCAGCAGAGATTGGAGAGAGGACACTGAAGCTTTCTTT	CATSRDWREDTEAFF
TRBV6-6	TRBJ1-2	-	-	TGTGCCAGCACCCTCACGGGGACTAACTATGGCTACACCTTC	CASTLTGTNYGYTF
TRBV9	TRBJ2-2	-	-	TGTGCCAGCAGCGTAGTGAGGGCAGCCGGGGAGCTGTTTTTT	CASSVVRAAGELFF
TRBV6-6	TRBJ2-7	-	TRBD2	TGTGCCAGCAGTCGGGTCTCTATGTCGGGGGGGCTTATGCGCGAGCAGTACTTC	CASSRVSMSGGLMREQYF
TRBV28	TRBJ1-1	once	TRBD1	TGTGCCAGCAGTACCTCCGGACAGGGAAGTCTCACTGAAGCTTTCTTT	CASSTSGQGSLTEAFF
TRBV30	TRBJ2-1	once	-	TGTGCCTGGAGCGGACAGAATGAGCAGTTCTTC	CAWSGQNEQFF